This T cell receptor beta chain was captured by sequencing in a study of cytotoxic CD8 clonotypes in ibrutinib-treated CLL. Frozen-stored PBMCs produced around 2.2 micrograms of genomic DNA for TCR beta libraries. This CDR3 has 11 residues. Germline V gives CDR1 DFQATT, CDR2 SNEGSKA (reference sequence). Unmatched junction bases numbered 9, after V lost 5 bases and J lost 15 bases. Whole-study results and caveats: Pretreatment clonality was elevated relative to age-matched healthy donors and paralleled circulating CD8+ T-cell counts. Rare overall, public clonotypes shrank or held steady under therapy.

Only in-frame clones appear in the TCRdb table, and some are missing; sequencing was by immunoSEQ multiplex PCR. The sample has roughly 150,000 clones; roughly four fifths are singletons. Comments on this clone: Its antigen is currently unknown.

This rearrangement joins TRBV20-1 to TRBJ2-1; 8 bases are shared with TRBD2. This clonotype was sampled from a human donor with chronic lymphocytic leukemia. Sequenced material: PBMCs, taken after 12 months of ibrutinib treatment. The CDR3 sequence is CSAPAAGGVFF. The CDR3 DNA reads TGCAGTGCTCCCGCAGCCGGGGGGGTGTTCTTC.